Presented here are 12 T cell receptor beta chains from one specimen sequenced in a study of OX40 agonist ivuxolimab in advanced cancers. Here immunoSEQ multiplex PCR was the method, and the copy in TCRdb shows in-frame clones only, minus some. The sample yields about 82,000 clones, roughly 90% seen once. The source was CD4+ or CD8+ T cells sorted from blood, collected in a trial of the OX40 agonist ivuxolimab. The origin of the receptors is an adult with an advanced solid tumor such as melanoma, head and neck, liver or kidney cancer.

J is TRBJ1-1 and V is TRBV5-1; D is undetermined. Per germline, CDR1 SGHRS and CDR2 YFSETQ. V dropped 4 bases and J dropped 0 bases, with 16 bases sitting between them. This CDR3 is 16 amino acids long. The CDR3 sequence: CASSRQGVGMNTEAFF. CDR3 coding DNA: TGCGCCAGCAGCCGGCAAGGTGTTGGGATGAACACTGAAGCTTTCTTT.

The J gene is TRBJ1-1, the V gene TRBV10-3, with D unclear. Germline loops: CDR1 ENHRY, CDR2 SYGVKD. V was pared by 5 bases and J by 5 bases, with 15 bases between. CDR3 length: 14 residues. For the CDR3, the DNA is TGTGCCATCAGTCTGGGTCTTACTGGGACTGAAGCTTTCTTT. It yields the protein CAISLGLTGTEAFF.

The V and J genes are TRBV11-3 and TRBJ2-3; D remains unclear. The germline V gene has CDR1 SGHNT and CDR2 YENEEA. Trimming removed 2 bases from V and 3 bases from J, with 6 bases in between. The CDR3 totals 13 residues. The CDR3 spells CASSLRRTDTQYF. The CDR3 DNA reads TGTGCCAGCAGCTTACGACGGACAGATACGCAGTATTTT.

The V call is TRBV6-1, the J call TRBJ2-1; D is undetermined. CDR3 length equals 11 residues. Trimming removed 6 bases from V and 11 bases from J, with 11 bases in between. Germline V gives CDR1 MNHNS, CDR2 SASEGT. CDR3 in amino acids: CASSRPRKQFF. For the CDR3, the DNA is TGTGCCAGCAGCCGACCTAGGAAGCAGTTCTTC.

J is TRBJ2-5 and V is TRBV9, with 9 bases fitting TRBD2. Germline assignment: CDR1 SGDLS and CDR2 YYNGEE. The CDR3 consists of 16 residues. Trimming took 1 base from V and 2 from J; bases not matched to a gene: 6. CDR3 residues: CASSVRPSGVQETQYF. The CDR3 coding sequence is TGTGCCAGCAGCGTACGGCCTAGCGGGGTACAAGAGACCCAGTACTTC.

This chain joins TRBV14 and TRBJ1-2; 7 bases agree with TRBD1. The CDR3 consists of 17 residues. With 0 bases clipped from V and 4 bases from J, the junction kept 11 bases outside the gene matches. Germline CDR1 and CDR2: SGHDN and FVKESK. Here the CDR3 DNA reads TGTGCCAGCAGCCAAGAAATCGGGGCAGGGGGTTCCTATGGCTACACCTTC. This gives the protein CASSQEIGAGGSYGYTF.

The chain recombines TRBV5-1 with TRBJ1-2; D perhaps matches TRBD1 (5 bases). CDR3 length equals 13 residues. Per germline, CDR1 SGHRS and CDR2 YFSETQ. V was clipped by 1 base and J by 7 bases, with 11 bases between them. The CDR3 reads CASSLLGDGGYTF. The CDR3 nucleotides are TGCGCCAGCAGCTTGCTCGGGGACGGTGGCTACACCTTC.

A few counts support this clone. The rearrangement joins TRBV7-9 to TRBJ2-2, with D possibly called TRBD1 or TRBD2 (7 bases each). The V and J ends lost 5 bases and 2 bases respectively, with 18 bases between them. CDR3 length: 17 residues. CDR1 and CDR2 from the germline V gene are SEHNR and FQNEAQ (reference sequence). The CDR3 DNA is TGTGCCAGCAGCCCAATCAGGGGGGGCAGTAACACCGGGGAGCTGTTTTTT. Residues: CASSPIRGGSNTGELFF.

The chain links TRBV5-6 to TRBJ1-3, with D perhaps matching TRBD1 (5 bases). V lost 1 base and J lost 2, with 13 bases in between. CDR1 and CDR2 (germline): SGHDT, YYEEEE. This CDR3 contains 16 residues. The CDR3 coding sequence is TGTGCCAGCAGCTTGCCGGCCAGGGAAACTGGAAACACCATATATTTT. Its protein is CASSLPARETGNTIYF.

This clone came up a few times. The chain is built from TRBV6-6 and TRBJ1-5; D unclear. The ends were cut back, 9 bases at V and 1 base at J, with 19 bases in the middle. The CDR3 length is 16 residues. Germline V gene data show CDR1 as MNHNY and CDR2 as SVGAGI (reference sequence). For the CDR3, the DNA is TGTGCCAGTGATCCTCATCGCTGGCGGAGCAATCAGCCCCAGCATTTT. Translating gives CASDPHRWRSNQPQHF.

In DNA, the CDR3 is TGTGCCAGCAGTGAGGACTTTCTCTCCTACAATGAGCAGTTCTTC. Protein: CASSEDFLSYNEQFF. The chain couples TRBV25-1 to TRBJ2-1; D may be TRBD2 (5 bases). CDR3 length: 15 residues. Trimming cost V 3 bases and J 0 bases, with 9 bases left between them. CDR1 and CDR2 (germline): MGHDK, SYGVNS.

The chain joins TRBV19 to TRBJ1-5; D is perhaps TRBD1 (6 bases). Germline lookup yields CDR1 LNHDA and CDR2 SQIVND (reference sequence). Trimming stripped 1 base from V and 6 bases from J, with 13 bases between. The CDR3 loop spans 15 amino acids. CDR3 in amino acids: CASSIVGAGTQPQHF. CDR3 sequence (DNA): TGTGCCAGTAGTATAGTGGGGGCAGGGACTCAGCCCCAGCATTTT.